The 32 T cell receptor beta chains below come from one sample, sequenced in a study of shared T cell receptors in the human thymus. Data came from immunoSEQ multiplex PCR; TCRdb stores just in-frame clones and leaves some out. The table lists more than 550,000 clones, about 87% of them singletons. The data also belong to a second study, concerning human thymus T cells.

Sequenced input: thymocytes. Receptors originate from a boy in the first two years of life with a congenital heart defect.

The chain has TRBV20-1 and TRBJ2-7, with no clear D. Trimming stripped 0 bases from V and 7 bases from J, with 7 bases between. Germline values: CDR1 DFQATT, CDR2 SNEGSKA (reference sequence). This CDR3 spans 11 amino acids. The CDR3 is CSARDTTEQYF. The CDR3 DNA sequence: TGCAGTGCTAGAGATACAACAGAGCAGTACTTC.

The J gene is TRBJ2-1, the V gene TRBV9, with a possible D match to TRBD2 (5 bases). With 0 bases removed from V and 5 bases from J, the gap between germline ends came to 18 bases. The CDR3 runs 17 residues. Germline lookup yields CDR1 SGDLS and CDR2 YYNGEE. CDR3 coding DNA: TGTGCCAGCAGCGTAGACATGCGGGCTCCCATCCACAATGAGCAGTTCTTC. Encoded protein: CASSVDMRAPIHNEQFF.

The chain carries TRBV5-6 and TRBJ2-3; D perhaps matches TRBD2 (6 bases). The V end was cut by 2 bases, the J end by 4 bases, with 11 bases between. Per germline, CDR1 SGHDT and CDR2 YYEEEE. This CDR3 spans 14 amino acids. CDR3 sequence reads: CASSLRLASDTQYF. CDR3 DNA sequence: TGTGCCAGCAGCTTACGGCTAGCGTCAGATACGCAGTATTTT.

The chain couples TRBV28 to TRBJ2-2; TRBD2 matches at 9 bases. J lost 1 base, V lost 8 bases, and 11 bases had no gene match. Germline CDR1 and CDR2: MDHEN and SYDVKM. The CDR3 loop spans 17 amino acids. The CDR3 is CASSKKLSGRNTGELFF. The CDR3 DNA reads as TGTGCCAGCTCAAAAAAACTTAGCGGGAGGAACACCGGGGAGCTGTTTTTT.

This chain connects TRBV4-3 to TRBJ1-3; 7 nucleotides agree with TRBD1. The length of the CDR3 is 17 residues. The V and J ends lost 1 base and 0 bases, in that order; junction bases with no gene match: 6. In germline, CDR1 is LGHNA, CDR2 YSLEER. This CDR3 reads CASSQVRGPSSGNTIYF. The CDR3 bases are TGCGCCAGCAGCCAAGTGAGGGGGCCTAGCTCTGGAAACACCATATATTTT.

V usage is TRBV12-2 and J usage is TRBJ2-7; the tabulated D call, TRBD1, remains unverified against the DNA. TRBV12-2 is termed a pseudogene. The length of the CDR3 is 15 residues. The CDR3 protein is CASRLDCGRGREQYF. The CDR3 bases are TGTGCAAGTCGCTTAGATTGTGGCAGGGGGCGCGAGCAGTACTTC.

The chain carries TRBV30 and TRBJ2-3; no firm D call. The CDR3 covers 13 residues. The V and J ends lost 5 bases and 1 base respectively, with 10 bases between them. Per the germline V gene, CDR1 is GTSNPN and CDR2 is SVGIG (reference sequence). The CDR3 protein is CAWDFKGTDTQYF. Here the CDR3 DNA reads TGTGCCTGGGACTTTAAAGGCACAGATACGCAGTATTTT.

The chain recombines TRBV6-1 with TRBJ2-1; TRBD2 agrees at 9 bases. The germline V gene has CDR1 MNHNS and CDR2 SASEGT. V shed 5 bases and J 7 bases; nucleotides not matched to a gene: 12. The CDR3 extends over 16 amino acids. This CDR3 reads CASSQELAGSWNEQFF. Here the CDR3 DNA reads TGTGCCAGCAGTCAAGAGCTAGCGGGGTCTTGGAATGAGCAGTTCTTC.

The chain carries TRBV27 and TRBJ2-3; D perhaps matches TRBD1 (6 bases). V was trimmed by 5 bases and J by 11 bases, leaving 14 bases between them. This CDR3 region has 12 residues. The germline gives CDR1 MNHEY, CDR2 SMNVEV (reference sequence). CDR3 coding DNA: TGTGCCAGCAGTGCCAGGGGCGGTGAGCAGTATTTT. Protein: CASSARGGEQYF.

The gene calls are TRBV14 and TRBJ2-1; D is perhaps TRBD2 (6 bases). This CDR3 has 13 residues. Germline-derived CDR1 and CDR2 are SGHDN and FVKESK. Between the trimmed V and J ends, which lost 6 bases and 7 bases, there was a span of 13 bases. The CDR3 sequence is CASSFSGPNEQFF. Here the CDR3 DNA reads TGTGCCAGCAGTTTCAGCGGGCCTAATGAGCAGTTCTTC.

The chain is built from TRBV28 and TRBJ2-2; TRBD1 agrees at 9 bases. The CDR3 contains 18 residues. Germline V gene sequence: CDR1 MDHEN, CDR2 SYDVKM. V lost 4 bases to trimming and J lost 3 bases; unmatched junction nucleotides: 12. CDR3 sequence (DNA): TGTGCCAGCAGTTCGATAGGTTGGGGACAGGGCGACACCGGGGAGCTGTTTTTT. It encodes CASSSIGWGQGDTGELFF.

The J gene is TRBJ1-2, the V gene TRBV9, with D possibly TRBD1 on 5 matching bases. Germline CDR1 and CDR2: SGDLS and YYNGEE. Trimming took 1 base from V and 4 from J, leaving 17 bases between them. The CDR3 loop spans 16 amino acids. The DNA of the CDR3 is TGTGCCAGCAGCGTATTAACCGGGGGAGCCCTCTATGGCTACACCTTC. It encodes CASSVLTGGALYGYTF.

The count of this clone is one. The chain has TRBV27 and TRBJ2-7; TRBD2 aligns across 11 bases. The J segment lost 3 bases and the V segment lost 6 bases, leaving 4 bases of the junction unmatched. The CDR3 is 14 residues long. The germline gives CDR1 MNHEY, CDR2 SMNVEV (reference sequence). This CDR3 is CASSGTSGYYEQYF. As DNA, the CDR3 is TGTGCCAGCAGCGGGACTAGCGGCTACTACGAGCAGTACTTC.

This rearrangement joins TRBV30 to TRBJ1-1, with a tentative D call TRBD1 (6 bases). CDR3 length equals 15 residues. Germline V CDR1 and CDR2: GTSNPN, SVGIG (reference sequence). Trimming took off 4 bases at V and 0 bases at J, with 15 bases between the two ends. This chain's CDR3 is CAWTGRDNMNTEAFF. CDR3 sequence (DNA): TGTGCCTGGACGGGGAGGGACAACATGAACACTGAAGCTTTCTTT.

This chain connects TRBV27 to TRBJ1-1; 7 nucleotides match TRBD1. This CDR3 has 15 amino acids. CDR1 is MNHEY and CDR2 is SMNVEV in the germline V gene (reference sequence). J gave up 4 bases and V 8 bases, and 13 bases lay outside the gene matches. CDR3 DNA: TGTGCCAGCGACCGCCACAGGGGAGATGGCACTGAAGCTTTCTTT. Translating it yields CASDRHRGDGTEAFF.

The table lists this clone with a count of one. The chain is built from TRBV10-3 and TRBJ2-7; 8 bases line up with TRBD1. V trimming: 4 bases; J trimming: 6 bases; junction bases outside the gene matches: 8. Germline V CDR1 and CDR2: ENHRY, SYGVKD. This CDR3 region has 14 residues. The CDR3 coding sequence is TGTGCCATCAGTGCCAGGCAGGGGGCAGGCGAGCAGTACTTC. This translates into CAISARQGAGEQYF.

The DNA of the CDR3 is TGTGCCAGCAGTCAAACTTTAACAGGGGGCAACGCTGAAGCTTTCTTT. It codes for CASSQTLTGGNAEAFF. The J gene is TRBJ1-1, the V gene TRBV5-4; 9 nucleotides match TRBD1. There are 16 residues in the CDR3. The trim removed 5 bases at V and 6 bases at J, leaving 14 bases unmatched. The germline V gene encodes CDR1 SGHNT and CDR2 YYREEE (reference sequence).

The gene calls are TRBV2 and TRBJ1-5; 11 bases are shared with TRBD1. Trimming removed 8 bases from V and 5 bases from J; junction bases left unmatched: 5. CDR1 is SNHLY, CDR2 FYNNEI, per germline. This CDR3 is 14 amino acids long. CDR3: CASSGTGGDQPQHF. The CDR3 nucleotides read TGTGCCAGCTCTGGGACAGGGGGTGATCAGCCCCAGCATTTT. Together with reference TRBV2 and TRBJ1-5, the CDR3 gives the full variable domain: EPEVTQTPSHQVTQMGQEVILRCVPISNHLYFYWYRQILGQKVEFLVSFYNNEISEKSEIFDDQFSVERPDGSNFTLKIRSTKLEDSAMYFCASSGTGGDQPQHFGDGTRLSIL.

This clone was detected once. The rearrangement links TRBV28 to TRBJ1-4, with D tentatively TRBD1 (5 bases). Deletions cut 6 bases from V and 7 bases from J, with 15 bases between. The germline V gene has CDR1 MDHEN and CDR2 SYDVKM. The CDR3 covers 14 residues. In nucleotides, the CDR3 is TGTGCCAGCAGCAAGCCAAGGGGTGTTGAAAAACTGTTTTTT. Protein: CASSKPRGVEKLFF. Together with reference TRBV28 and TRBJ1-4, the CDR3 gives the full variable domain: DVKVTQSSRYLVKRTGEKVFLECVQDMDHENMFWYRQDPGLGLRLIYFSYDVKMKEKGDIPEGYSVSREKKERFSLILESASTNQTSMYLCASSKPRGVEKLFFGSGTQLSVL.

The chain employs TRBV7-9 and TRBJ2-1; possibly TRBD2 for D (6 bases). Trimming removed 1 base at V and 0 bases at J, with 16 bases between. This CDR3 comprises 18 residues. Germline V gives CDR1 SEHNR, CDR2 FQNEAQ (reference sequence). The CDR3 DNA reads TGTGCCAGCAGCTTAGGAGTCTCGCGGGATCCCTCCTACAATGAGCAGTTCTTC. This translates into CASSLGVSRDPSYNEQFF.

This chain connects TRBV11-2 to TRBJ2-1; D perhaps matches TRBD2 (5 bases). The germline V gene has CDR1 SGHAT and CDR2 FQNNGV. The germline V and J ends were trimmed by 5 bases and 7 bases, with 9 bases remaining between them. CDR3 length: 12 residues. The CDR3 spells CASSQRINEQFF. CDR3 coding DNA: TGTGCCAGCAGCCAGCGGATAAATGAGCAGTTCTTC.

The chain couples TRBV19 to TRBJ1-5; weak D call: TRBD1 (5 bases). Germline loops: CDR1 LNHDA, CDR2 SQIVND (reference sequence). This CDR3 contains 15 residues. The V end lost 7 bases, the J end lost 0 bases, and 13 bases lay between the germline ends. CDR3 protein: CASTIGGYSNQPQHF. CDR3 nucleotide sequence: TGTGCCAGTACCATTGGGGGGTATAGCAATCAGCCCCAGCATTTT.

The chain has TRBV21-1 and TRBJ2-7; the listed D gene, TRBD1, was not tested against the DNA. TRBV21-1 corresponds to a pseudogene. The CDR3 runs to 14 residues. CDR3 DNA sequence: TGTGCCAGCAGGACCTTGACAGGGAACTACGAGCAGTACTTC. Its translation: CASRTLTGNYEQYF.

The chain joins TRBV28 to TRBJ1-6; the D gene is possibly TRBD1 (5 bases). This CDR3 comprises 16 residues. Germline V gives CDR1 MDHEN, CDR2 SYDVKM. Between the trimmed V and J ends, which lost 6 bases and 7 bases, there was a span of 19 bases. CDR3 protein: CASRSTEPVWNSPLHF. DNA for the CDR3: TGTGCCAGCAGATCGACAGAACCTGTTTGGAATTCACCCCTCCACTTT. Using reference TRBV28 and TRBJ1-6 for the parts outside the CDR3, the full variable domain is DVKVTQSSRYLVKRTGEKVFLECVQDMDHENMFWYRQDPGLGLRLIYFSYDVKMKEKGDIPEGYSVSREKKERFSLILESASTNQTSMYLCASRSTEPVWNSPLHFGNGTRLTVT.

This clone was seen once. The chain recombines TRBV5-6 with TRBJ1-4; no clear D. Germline V CDR1 and CDR2: SGHDT, YYEEEE. The V gene lost 1 base and the J gene lost 0 bases, with 4 bases spanning the gap. CDR3 size: 14 residues. For the CDR3, the DNA is TGTGCCAGCAGCTTGAGCCCAACTAATGAAAAACTGTTTTTT. Residues: CASSLSPTNEKLFF.

The chain recombines TRBV7-9 with TRBJ2-4; D not resolved. Looked up from germline, CDR1 is SEHNR and CDR2 is FQNEAQ (reference sequence). The germline V and J ends were trimmed by 10 bases and 0 bases, with 10 bases remaining between them. CDR3 length equals 13 residues. Here the CDR3 DNA reads TGTGCCATCGAACTGTTAGCCAAAAACATTCAGTACTTC. Translated: CAIELLAKNIQYF.

The chain joins TRBV9 to TRBJ1-2; D gene ambiguous. Germline CDR1 SGDLS, CDR2 YYNGEE. V lost 5 bases and J 0 bases, leaving 11 bases between the germline ends. This CDR3 is 14 amino acids long. The CDR3 is CASSPRSTNYGYTF. The CDR3 DNA sequence: TGTGCCAGCAGTCCCCGGTCGACTAACTATGGCTACACCTTC.

This clone appeared once. The chain uses TRBV27 and TRBJ2-5; 10 bases align to TRBD2. The CDR3 is 18 residues long. Losses at the gene ends were 0 bases for V and 3 bases for J; bases not matched to a gene: 10. The germline V gene has CDR1 MNHEY and CDR2 SMNVEV (reference sequence). The CDR3: CASSLSRAGGPSKETQYF. Written as DNA, the CDR3 is TGTGCCAGCAGTTTATCGAGAGCGGGAGGGCCCTCTAAAGAGACCCAGTACTTC.

This clone was detected only a few times. The chain employs TRBV5-5 and TRBJ1-1, with unresolved D. CDR3 length equals 14 residues. Germline V lookup: CDR1 SGHKS, CDR2 YYEKEE (reference sequence). The V gene lost 4 bases and the J gene lost 2 bases, with 12 bases spanning the gap. The CDR3 nucleotides read TGTGCCAGCAGCCTGGTCGGAGTAAACACTGAAGCTTTCTTT. The encoded protein is CASSLVGVNTEAFF.

V gene TRBV11-3 combines with J gene TRBJ2-7; maybe TRBD1 (8 bases). V was trimmed by 5 bases and J by 4 bases, leaving 24 bases between them. The CDR3 contains 17 residues. Per germline, CDR1 SGHNT and CDR2 YENEEA. The DNA for the CDR3 is TGTGCCAGCAGCGAGCGGGGTCCCCGGGACAGGCCATACGAGCAGTACTTC. Amino acids: CASSERGPRDRPYEQYF.

The gene calls are TRBV28 and TRBJ2-1; 10 nucleotides agree with TRBD2. The germline V gene has CDR1 MDHEN and CDR2 SYDVKM. The CDR3 runs to 15 residues. Unmatched junction bases numbered 12, after V lost 8 bases and J lost 8 bases. The CDR3 here is CASYPGAGGRDEQFF. The CDR3 DNA reads as TGTGCCAGCTACCCGGGAGCGGGGGGGCGAGATGAGCAGTTCTTC.

The J gene is TRBJ2-7, the V gene TRBV29-1, with 7 bases aligning to TRBD1. The CDR3 is 13 amino acids. The germline V gene has CDR1 SQVTM and CDR2 ANQGSEA. V gave up 7 bases and J gave up 6 bases; unmatched junction bases: 12. The CDR3 region is CSAQGDRVGEQYF. For the CDR3, the DNA is TGCAGCGCCCAAGGCGACAGGGTGGGCGAGCAGTACTTC.